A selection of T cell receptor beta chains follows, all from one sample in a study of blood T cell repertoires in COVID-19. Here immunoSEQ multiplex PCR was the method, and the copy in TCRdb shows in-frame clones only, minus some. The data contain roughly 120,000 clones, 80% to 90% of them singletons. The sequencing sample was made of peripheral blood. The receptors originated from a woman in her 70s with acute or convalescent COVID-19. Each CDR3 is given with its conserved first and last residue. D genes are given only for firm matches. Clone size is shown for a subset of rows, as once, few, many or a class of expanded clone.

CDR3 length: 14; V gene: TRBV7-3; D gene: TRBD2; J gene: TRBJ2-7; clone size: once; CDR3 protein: CASSLRGEGTEQYF; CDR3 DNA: TGTGCCAGCAGTCTGCGGGGGGAGGGAACCGAGCAGTACTTC
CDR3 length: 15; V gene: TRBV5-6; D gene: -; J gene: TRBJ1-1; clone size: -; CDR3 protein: CASSGGSSRGGGAFF; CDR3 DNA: TGTGCCAGCAGCGGCGGTAGCTCGCGGGGAGGCGGAGCTTTCTTT
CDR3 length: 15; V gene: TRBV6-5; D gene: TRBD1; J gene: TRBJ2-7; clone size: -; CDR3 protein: CASNVGTGGVYEQYF; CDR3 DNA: TGTGCCAGCAACGTCGGGACAGGGGGCGTATACGAGCAGTACTTC
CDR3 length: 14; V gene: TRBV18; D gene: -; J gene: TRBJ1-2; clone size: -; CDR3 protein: CASSPGGGDYGYTF; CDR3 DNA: TGTGCCAGCTCACCAGGGGGGGGAGACTATGGCTACACCTTC
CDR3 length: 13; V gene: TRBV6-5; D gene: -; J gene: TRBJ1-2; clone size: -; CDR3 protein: CASSWGLAYGYTF; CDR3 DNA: TGTGCCAGCAGTTGGGGGCTGGCCTATGGCTACACCTTC
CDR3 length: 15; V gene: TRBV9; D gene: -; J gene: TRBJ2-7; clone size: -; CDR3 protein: CASSSSGGATYEQYF; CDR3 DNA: TGTGCCAGCAGCTCATCCGGGGGTGCAACCTACGAGCAGTACTTC
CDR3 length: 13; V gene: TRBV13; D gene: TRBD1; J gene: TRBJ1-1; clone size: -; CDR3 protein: CASSSRQGTEAFF; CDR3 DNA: TGTGCCAGCAGCTCTAGACAGGGTACTGAAGCTTTCTTT
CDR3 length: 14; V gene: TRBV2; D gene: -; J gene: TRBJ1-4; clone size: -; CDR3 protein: CATQDRTSNEKLFF; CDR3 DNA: TGTGCCACCCAGGACAGAACCTCTAATGAAAAACTGTTTTTT
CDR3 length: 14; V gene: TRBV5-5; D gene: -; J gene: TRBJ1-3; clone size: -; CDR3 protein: CASSSFSSGNTIYF; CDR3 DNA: TGTGCCAGCAGCTCCTTCAGCTCTGGAAACACCATATATTTT
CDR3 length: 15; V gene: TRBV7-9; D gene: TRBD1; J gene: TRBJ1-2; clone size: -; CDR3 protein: CASSPGQGANYGYTF; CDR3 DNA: TGTGCCAGCAGCCCGGGACAGGGGGCGAACTATGGCTACACCTTC
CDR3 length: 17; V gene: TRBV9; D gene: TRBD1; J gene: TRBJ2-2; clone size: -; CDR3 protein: CASSVPTGDGDTGELFF; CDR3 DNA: TGTGCCAGCAGCGTCCCTACAGGGGATGGGGACACCGGGGAGCTGTTTTTT
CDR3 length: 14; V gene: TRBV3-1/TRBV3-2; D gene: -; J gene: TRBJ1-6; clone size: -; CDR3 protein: CASSQAATNSPLHF; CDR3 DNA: TGTGCCAGCAGCCAAGCCGCGACAAATTCACCCCTCCACTTT
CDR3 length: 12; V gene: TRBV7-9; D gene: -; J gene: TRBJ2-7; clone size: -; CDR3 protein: CASSLSSYEQYF; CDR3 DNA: TGTGCCAGCAGCCTAAGCTCCTACGAGCAGTACTTC
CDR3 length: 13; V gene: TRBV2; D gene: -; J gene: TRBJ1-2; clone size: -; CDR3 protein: CASSPLDSYGYTF; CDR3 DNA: TGTGCCAGCAGTCCCCTTGACAGTTATGGCTACACCTTC
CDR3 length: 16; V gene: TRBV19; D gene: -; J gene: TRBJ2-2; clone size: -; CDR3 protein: CASFGLLFANTGELFF; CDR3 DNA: TGTGCCAGTTTTGGACTCCTGTTCGCGAACACCGGGGAGCTGTTTTTT
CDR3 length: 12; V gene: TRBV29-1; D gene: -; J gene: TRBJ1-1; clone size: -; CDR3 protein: CSAGAQGTEAFF; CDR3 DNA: TGCAGCGCCGGAGCCCAGGGGACTGAAGCTTTCTTT
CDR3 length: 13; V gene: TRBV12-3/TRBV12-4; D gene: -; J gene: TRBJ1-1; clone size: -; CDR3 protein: CASSFQENTEAFF; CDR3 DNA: TGTGCCAGCAGTTTCCAGGAAAACACTGAAGCTTTCTTT
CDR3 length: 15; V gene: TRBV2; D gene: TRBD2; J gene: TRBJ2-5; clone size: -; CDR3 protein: CASTGLAGGVETQYF; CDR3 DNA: TGTGCCAGCACTGGACTAGCGGGGGGCGTAGAGACCCAGTACTTC
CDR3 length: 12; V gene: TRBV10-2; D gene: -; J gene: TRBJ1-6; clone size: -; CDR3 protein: CASSDSGAPLHF; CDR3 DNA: TGCGCCAGCAGTGATAGTGGAGCACCCCTCCACTTT
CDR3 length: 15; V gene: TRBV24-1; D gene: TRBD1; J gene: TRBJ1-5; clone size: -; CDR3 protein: CATSDNDRAIQPQHF; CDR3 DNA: TGTGCCACCAGTGACAACGACAGGGCTATTCAGCCCCAGCATTTT
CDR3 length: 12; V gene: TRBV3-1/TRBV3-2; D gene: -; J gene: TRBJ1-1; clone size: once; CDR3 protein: CASSRGTGPAFF; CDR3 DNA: TGTGCCAGCAGCCGCGGAACAGGCCCGGCTTTCTTT
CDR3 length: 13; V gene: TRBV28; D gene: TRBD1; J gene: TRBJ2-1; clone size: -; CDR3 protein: CAIPGQGRNEQFF; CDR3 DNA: TGTGCCATCCCGGGACAGGGCCGCAATGAGCAGTTCTTC
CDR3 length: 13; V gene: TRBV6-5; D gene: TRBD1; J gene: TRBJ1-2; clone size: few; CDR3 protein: CATKTGRGYGYTF; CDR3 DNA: TGTGCCACCAAGACAGGGCGGGGCTATGGCTACACCTTC
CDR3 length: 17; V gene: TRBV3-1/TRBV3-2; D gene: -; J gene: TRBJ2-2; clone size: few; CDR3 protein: CASSQIWAGRKTGELFF; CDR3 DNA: TGTGCCAGCAGCCAAATCTGGGCAGGGAGGAAAACCGGGGAGCTGTTTTTT
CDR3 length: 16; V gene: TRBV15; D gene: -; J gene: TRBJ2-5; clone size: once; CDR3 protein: CATSRPPQGPQETQYF; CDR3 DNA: TGTGCCACCAGCAGGCCCCCCCAGGGCCCACAAGAGACCCAGTACTTC
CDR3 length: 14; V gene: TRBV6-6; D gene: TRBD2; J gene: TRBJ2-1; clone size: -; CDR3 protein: CASSRGLAGGEQFF; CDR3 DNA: TGTGCCAGCAGTCGAGGACTAGCGGGGGGTGAGCAGTTCTTC